Listed below are T cell receptor beta chains from one sample, sequenced in a study of early T cells in non-severe SARS-CoV-2 infection. TCRdb re-called the 5' RACE reads with MiXCR, one entry per CDR3 protein. The repertoire holds under 50,000 distinct CDR3 sequences, with 3.5% to 4.5% as singletons. The specimen was whole blood. All receptors derive from an adult who was a healthcare worker with PCR-confirmed SARS-CoV-2 infection or an uninfected control (not recorded which). Each CDR3 is given with its conserved first and last residue. Fields, in order: D gene, V gene, J gene, clone size, CDR3 DNA, CDR3 protein. The D gene is left open where the match is weak. Expanded clones are given a class, and other clones once, few, many or no size at all.

d_gene: .; v_gene: TRBV12-3/TRBV12-4; j_gene: TRBJ2-7; abundance: many; CDR3nt: TGTGCCAGCAGTTTTGGGGATCTAACTAGCGAGCAGTACTTC; CDR3aa: CASSFGDLTSEQYF
d_gene: TRBD1; v_gene: TRBV12-3/TRBV12-4; j_gene: TRBJ2-3; abundance: few; CDR3nt: TGTGCCAGCAGTTTTCAGGGGGCAGATACGCAGTATTTT; CDR3aa: CASSFQGADTQYF
d_gene: .; v_gene: TRBV10-2; j_gene: TRBJ2-5; abundance: few; CDR3nt: TGCGCCAGCACTGCGGGACAGCAAGAGACCCAGTACTTC; CDR3aa: CASTAGQQETQYF
d_gene: .; v_gene: TRBV18; j_gene: TRBJ2-3; abundance: .; CDR3nt: TGTGCCAGCTCACCATTGCCTAGCGCCTGGACAGATACGCAGTATTTT; CDR3aa: CASSPLPSAWTDTQYF
d_gene: .; v_gene: TRBV3-1; j_gene: TRBJ2-5; abundance: many; CDR3nt: TGTGCCAGCAGCCAAGACGAGGGGCAAGAGACCCAGTACTTC; CDR3aa: CASSQDEGQETQYF
d_gene: .; v_gene: TRBV5-1; j_gene: TRBJ2-1; abundance: many; CDR3nt: TGCGCCAGCAGCTTGGTTTCAGGCAGGAGTGAGCAGTTCTTC; CDR3aa: CASSLVSGRSEQFF
d_gene: .; v_gene: TRBV20-1; j_gene: TRBJ2-5; abundance: many; CDR3nt: TGCAGTGCTAGGGGGCAAGAGACCCAGTACTTC; CDR3aa: CSARGQETQYF
d_gene: .; v_gene: TRBV15; j_gene: TRBJ2-1; abundance: many; CDR3nt: TGTGCCACCAGGGGGACGTACAATGAGCAGTTCTTC; CDR3aa: CATRGTYNEQFF
d_gene: .; v_gene: TRBV7-2; j_gene: TRBJ1-5; abundance: many; CDR3nt: TGTGCCAGCAGCTTAGATGGGGCGAGCAATCAGCCCCAGCATTTT; CDR3aa: CASSLDGASNQPQHF
d_gene: TRBD1; v_gene: TRBV29-1; j_gene: TRBJ1-2; abundance: .; CDR3nt: TGCAGCGTTGAAGAGGTCAGGGGGATCTATGGCTACACCTTC; CDR3aa: CSVEEVRGIYGYTF
d_gene: .; v_gene: TRBV20-1; j_gene: TRBJ2-6; abundance: many; CDR3nt: TGCAGTGCTAGAGACTACAGGGTAAACTCTGGGGCCAACGTCCTGACTTTC; CDR3aa: CSARDYRVNSGANVLTF
d_gene: .; v_gene: TRBV30; j_gene: TRBJ2-3; abundance: many; CDR3nt: TGTGCCTGGAGTGTAAATGGGAAGACAGATACGCAGTATTTT; CDR3aa: CAWSVNGKTDTQYF
d_gene: .; v_gene: TRBV7-2; j_gene: TRBJ2-3; abundance: .; CDR3nt: TGTGCCAGCGGTGTGGGGGACAGCACAGATACGCAGTATTTT; CDR3aa: CASGVGDSTDTQYF
d_gene: TRBD1; v_gene: TRBV7-9; j_gene: TRBJ2-1; abundance: many; CDR3nt: TGTGCCAGCAGCTTAGTTTTCGGTACAGGGGAGTTGAATGAGCAGTTCTTC; CDR3aa: CASSLVFGTGELNEQFF
d_gene: .; v_gene: TRBV7-8; j_gene: TRBJ1-1; abundance: many; CDR3nt: TGTGCCAGCAGCCTACAGGGACCTTTAGGGACTGAAGCTTTCTTT; CDR3aa: CASSLQGPLGTEAFF
d_gene: .; v_gene: TRBV29-1; j_gene: TRBJ1-2; abundance: many; CDR3nt: TGCAGCGTTGAGGGCTGGCAGGGAGGAGGCTACACCTTC; CDR3aa: CSVEGWQGGGYTF
d_gene: .; v_gene: TRBV6-1; j_gene: TRBJ1-6; abundance: many; CDR3nt: TGTGCCAGCAGTGACCGGAAGAATTCACCCCTCCACTTT; CDR3aa: CASSDRKNSPLHF
d_gene: TRBD2; v_gene: TRBV20-1; j_gene: TRBJ2-5; abundance: .; CDR3nt: TGCAGTGCTGCCACTCAGCGGGGGGGCCAAGAGACCCAGTACTTC; CDR3aa: CSAATQRGGQETQYF